The rows below give T cell receptor beta chains drawn from one sample of a study of blood T cell repertoires in COVID-19. Clones were sequenced by immunoSEQ multiplex PCR, and TCRdb holds only the in-frame ones, with some missing. The table has roughly 500,000 clones, roughly nine tenths seen once; the top ten hold around 7.9%. The sequencing sample was made of PBMCs or T cells enriched from blood (not recorded which). All receptors derive from a woman aged 55-69 years who had recovered from COVID-19. Both conserved end residues are part of each CDR3. D genes are given only for firm matches. The listing skips clone size in some rows; elsewhere it reads once, few, many or a size class.

clone size	J gene	V gene	D gene	CDR3 protein	CDR3 DNA
NA	TRBJ1-6	TRBV4-1	NA	CASSQEKGQTFSYNSPLHF	TGCGCCAGCAGCCAAGAGAAAGGACAGACCTTCTCCTATAATTCACCCCTCCACTTT
NA	TRBJ2-5	TRBV3-1/TRBV3-2	TRBD1	CASSPTGQGGGETQYF	TGTGCCAGCAGCCCCACGGGACAGGGTGGGGGAGAGACCCAGTACTTC
NA	TRBJ2-2	TRBV6-1	NA	CASSERAGTGELFF	TGTGCCAGCAGTGAAAGGGCGGGGACCGGGGAGCTGTTTTTT
NA	TRBJ1-1	TRBV23-1	NA	CASSHVLGHSATEAFF	TGCGCCAGCAGTCATGTCCTTGGGCACTCGGCCACTGAAGCTTTCTTT
NA	TRBJ2-3	TRBV4-1	NA	CASSQDRLASTDTQYF	TGCGCCAGCAGCCAAGATCGGTTAGCTAGCACAGATACGCAGTATTTT
NA	TRBJ2-1	TRBV28	TRBD1	CASSFQYRGNNEQFF	TGTGCCAGCAGTTTCCAATACAGGGGAAACAATGAGCAGTTCTTC
NA	TRBJ1-1	TRBV3-1/TRBV3-2	NA	CASSRRLGTEAFF	TGTGCCAGCAGCCGTCGACTGGGCACTGAAGCTTTCTTT
NA	TRBJ2-3	TRBV11-2	TRBD2	CASSPSGTTDTQYF	TGTGCCAGCAGTCCTAGCGGGACCACAGATACGCAGTATTTT
NA	TRBJ2-7	TRBV9	TRBD1	CASSPDGQGAYEQYF	TGTGCCAGCAGCCCCGATGGACAGGGGGCCTACGAGCAGTACTTC
NA	TRBJ2-5	TRBV24-1	NA	CATSDSGRKTQYF	TGTGCCACCAGTGATTCAGGGCGGAAGACCCAGTACTTC
NA	TRBJ1-2	TRBV7-9	NA	CASSLEVLGSAHGYTF	TGTGCCAGCAGCTTAGAGGTCCTGGGGAGCGCCCATGGCTACACCTTC
NA	TRBJ2-3	TRBV6-5	NA	CASSPNPGKGTQYF	TGTGCCAGCAGTCCCAACCCGGGGAAAGGTACGCAGTATTTT
NA	TRBJ1-2	TRBV3-1/TRBV3-2	TRBD1	CASSQGQAGYTF	TGTGCCAGCAGCCAGGGACAGGCGGGCTACACCTTC
NA	TRBJ2-7	TRBV6-5	NA	CASSAREAYEQYF	TGTGCCAGCAGCGCCCGCGAGGCCTACGAGCAGTACTTC
few	TRBJ2-1	TRBV2	TRBD2	CASSPRLAGVYNEQFF	TGTGCCAGCAGCCCCAGACTAGCGGGGGTCTACAATGAGCAGTTCTTC
NA	TRBJ2-2	TRBV19	TRBD2	CASSIVTSGGRNTGELFF	TGTGCCAGTAGTATAGTGACTAGCGGGGGACGGAACACCGGGGAGCTGTTTTTT